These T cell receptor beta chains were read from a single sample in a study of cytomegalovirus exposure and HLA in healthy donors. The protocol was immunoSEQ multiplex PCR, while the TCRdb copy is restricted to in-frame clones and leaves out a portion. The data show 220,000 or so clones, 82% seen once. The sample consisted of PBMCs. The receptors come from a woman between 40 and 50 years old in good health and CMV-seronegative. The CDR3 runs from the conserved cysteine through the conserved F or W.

CASSPPTSGDTQYF | TRBJ2-3 | 14 | TRBV4-2
CASSFGTGFTGELFF | TRBJ2-2 | 15 | TRBV5-6
CSSSPEGVAKEEQFF | TRBJ2-1 | 15 | TRBV7-9
CASSKGGPNYEQYF | TRBJ2-7 | 14 | TRBV27
CASSFGGSERFSEWETQYF | TRBJ2-5 | 19 | TRBV13
CASSLAGEWETQYF | TRBJ2-5 | 14 | TRBV7-7
CASSLFQQGKGNEQYF | TRBJ2-7 | 16 | TRBV7-9
CAIRSTGVNYGYTF | TRBJ1-2 | 14 | TRBV10-3
CASSRQGGYGYTF | TRBJ1-2 | 13 | TRBV18
CASSVNTGVDESIQPQHF | TRBJ1-5 | 18 | TRBV9
CASSPMRAGGPETQYF | TRBJ2-5 | 16 | TRBV7-3
CASSRDSQYGYTF | TRBJ1-2 | 13 | TRBV7-8
CASRGSGEGYNEQFF | TRBJ2-1 | 15 | TRBV6-5
CASSAPPGLAGYHEQFF | TRBJ2-1 | 17 | TRBV7-9
CASSEGDSGSEKLFF | TRBJ1-4 | 15 | TRBV6-1
CASSLNGWSGQYF | TRBJ2-3 | 13 | TRBV27
CASTGTGSSIGYTF | TRBJ1-2 | 14 | TRBV7-9
CASSPLRSTLQGSKPQHF | TRBJ1-5 | 18 | TRBV18
CASSDRDGWQPQHF | TRBJ1-5 | 14 | TRBV19
CASSADRAGSTDTQYF | TRBJ2-3 | 16 | TRBV10-1
CSSRGMSRDTQYF | TRBJ2-3 | 13 | TRBV7-9
CASSYSALGPSNEQFF | TRBJ2-1 | 16 | TRBV6-5
CASSHGQIQETQYF | TRBJ2-5 | 14 | TRBV4-1
CASSIGWGRGYPEAFF | TRBJ1-1 | 16 | TRBV19
CASTRGLAGNYEQYF | - | 15 | TRBV6-1
CASMGQPSLGTEAFF | TRBJ1-1 | 15 | TRBV27
CASTGARNTEAFF | TRBJ1-1 | 13 | TRBV13
CTSSLVVAGGVGNEQFF | TRBJ2-1 | 17 | TRBV1
CASIRGQGEQYF | - | 12 | TRBV6-5
CAWSLDINQPQHF | TRBJ1-5 | 13 | TRBV30
CASSSGPWSSYNEQFF | TRBJ2-1 | 16 | TRBV7-3
CASSPDRGLGEQYF | TRBJ2-7 | 14 | TRBV5-1
CAISGTAGASVTDTQYF | TRBJ2-3 | 17 | TRBV10-3
CASSLIGGLSYNEQFF | TRBJ2-1 | 16 | TRBV5-5
CASSTSFTDTQYF | TRBJ2-3 | 13 | TRBV19
CASSSTFGLAGDITGELFF | TRBJ2-2 | 19 | TRBV11-2
CASSWTLTGGYGYTF | TRBJ1-2 | 15 | TRBV6-1
CASRGLYSNQPQHF | TRBJ1-5 | 14 | TRBV2
CAIRDREAEAFF | TRBJ1-1 | 12 | TRBV10-3
CASSPPQGSNTEAFF | TRBJ1-1 | 15 | TRBV18
CASSYGRGTEAFF | TRBJ1-1 | 13 | TRBV6-6
CASSVGTDATNEKLFF | TRBJ1-4 | 16 | TRBV9
CASSFPTETGANVLTF | TRBJ2-6 | 16 | TRBV28
CASSLRRGSSYEQYF | TRBJ2-7 | 15 | TRBV7-9
CAIRRGEYTEAFF | TRBJ1-1 | 13 | TRBV10-3
CASSYADRGGGNTIYF | TRBJ1-3 | 16 | TRBV9
CASSHGTAISYEQYF | - | 15 | TRBV5-1
CASSPGTAYEQYF | TRBJ2-7 | 13 | TRBV18
CASSLKGPAYEQYF | TRBJ2-7 | 14 | TRBV5-6
CASSVDGGGTQYF | TRBJ2-3 | 13 | TRBV9
CASRTSGSYEQYF | TRBJ2-7 | 13 | TRBV5-1
CAIGLGYNEQFF | TRBJ2-1 | 12 | TRBV10-3
CASSTGTGRSGANVLTF | TRBJ2-6 | 17 | TRBV19
CASSLVAGTGEQYF | TRBJ2-7 | 14 | TRBV7-9
CASSALDRDGEETQYF | TRBJ2-5 | 16 | TRBV11-3
CAINTGAGQPQHF | TRBJ1-5 | 13 | TRBV10-3
CASSEAPGGRGDTIYF | TRBJ1-3 | 16 | TRBV9